This T cell receptor (beta chain) is from a study of neurological immune-mediated disorders. MiXCR, applied by TCRdb to the 5' RACE reads, yields one record per CDR3 protein. The data show more than 70,000 distinct CDR3 sequences, about a tenth seen once. The CDR3 spans 12 residues. Germline V gene sequence: CDR1 SNHLY, CDR2 FYNNEI. The V gene lost 4 bases and the J gene lost 3 bases, with 7 bases spanning the gap. Time point here: longitudinal time-point 1 (baseline). This clonotype was counted ten times or more. The TCR originated in a young man in good health. The sample consisted of PBMCs. The chain is built from TRBV2 and TRBJ2-7, with D unclear. This CDR3 reads CASSVGNYEQYF. In DNA, the CDR3 is TGTGCCAGCAGTGTAGGCAACTACGAGCAGTACTTC.